The 20 T cell receptor beta chains listed next were all sequenced from one sample in a study of radiotherapy plus CTLA-4 blockade in lung cancer. Clones were sequenced by immunoSEQ multiplex PCR, and TCRdb holds only the in-frame ones, with some missing. The table lists approximately 52,000 clones, 70% to 80% of them singletons. Specimen: peripheral blood, collected from a patient treated with radiotherapy plus ipilimumab. The receptors derive from a human donor with non-small cell lung cancer who had a complete response to radiotherapy plus ipilimumab.

The V gene is TRBV27, the J gene TRBJ2-7, with TRBD1 identical over 9 bases. Germline CDR1 MNHEY, CDR2 SMNVEV (reference sequence). This CDR3 comprises 16 residues. With 5 bases clipped from V and 2 bases from J, the junction kept 10 bases outside the gene matches. CDR3 bases: TGTGCCAGCAGTAACCGGGACAGGGACCATACCTACGAGCAGTACGTC. Translating it yields CASSNRDRDHTYEQYV.

CDR3 sequence: CASSLGHRQGAYEQYV. The CDR3 DNA sequence: TGTGCCAGCAGCTTGGGCCATCGACAGGGAGCCTACGAGCAGTACGTC. V gene TRBV5-6 combines with J gene TRBJ2-7; 7 bases match TRBD1. The CDR3 runs to 16 residues. J was trimmed by 2 bases and V by 0 bases; bases with no gene match: 8. CDR1 SGHDT and CDR2 YYEEEE come from the germline V gene.

The chain's CDR3 is CASSLISSGNTIYF. The CDR3 region has the DNA TGTGCCAGTAGCCTAATCTCCTCTGGAAACACCATATATTTT. The gene calls are TRBV19 and TRBJ1-3; D not resolved. The CDR3 is 14 residues long. The germline V and J ends were trimmed by 6 bases and 0 bases, with 9 bases remaining between them. The germline V gene has CDR1 LNHDA and CDR2 SQIVND (reference sequence).

The chain has TRBV18 and TRBJ2-2; 7 nucleotides align to TRBD1. Germline V gene data show CDR1 as KGHSH and CDR2 as LQKENI. The CDR3 has 15 residues. The J segment lost 0 bases and the V segment lost 2 bases, leaving 0 bases of the junction unmatched. As DNA, the CDR3 is TGTGCCAGCTCACCAGGGACAGCGAACACCGGGGAGCTGTTTTTT. This codes for CASSPGTANTGELFF.

The chain links TRBV2 to TRBJ1-2, with D possibly TRBD1 on 5 matching bases. Trimming pared 5 bases from V and 7 bases from J, leaving 17 bases between. This CDR3 is 14 amino acids long. The V gene's germline CDR1 is SNHLY and CDR2 FYNNEI. CDR3 sequence: CASSPDSPMSGYTF. DNA for the CDR3: TGTGCCAGCAGTCCTGACAGCCCTATGAGTGGCTACACCTTC.

The chain has TRBV7-9 and TRBJ2-7, with a possible D match to TRBD1 (6 bases). V was cut by 5 bases and J by 2 bases, with 16 bases left in between. From germline, CDR1 is SEHNR and CDR2 FQNEAQ (reference sequence). The CDR3 is 15 amino acids. The CDR3 protein is CASSLVLDRPYEQYF. The CDR3 DNA follows: TGTGCCAGCAGCCTAGTTCTGGACAGACCCTACGAGCAGTACTTC.

This CDR3 is CASSYGQVGSSEAFF. CDR3 in DNA: TGTGCCAGCAGTTACGGGCAGGTTGGTTCCTCTGAAGCTTTCTTT. The chain has TRBV6-5 and TRBJ1-1; D is undetermined. CDR1 and CDR2 (germline): MNHEY, SVGAGI. The CDR3 length is 15 residues. With 2 bases removed from V and 6 bases from J, the gap between germline ends came to 16 bases.

The chain combines TRBV11-2 with TRBJ1-2; a weak D match, TRBD1 (5 bases). The germline CDR1 and CDR2 sequences are SGHAT and FQNNGV. The CDR3 is 14 residues long. The V gene lost 7 bases and the J gene lost 4 bases, with 16 bases spanning the gap. The DNA for the CDR3 is TGTGCCAGCAAATCTTTTGACAGCGCCTATGGCTACACCTTC. It codes for CASKSFDSAYGYTF.

The gene calls are TRBV7-8 and TRBJ2-7, with 8 nucleotides matching TRBD2. V lost 1 base, J lost 7 bases, and 6 bases stayed unmatched. Germline-derived CDR1 and CDR2 are SGHVS and FQNEAQ. This CDR3 region has 14 residues. Written as DNA, the CDR3 is TGTGCCAGCAGCTTAGTAGCGGGGAGGCAAGAGCAGTACTTC. Translated: CASSLVAGRQEQYF.

This rearrangement joins TRBV30 to TRBJ1-4; the match to TRBD1 covers 9 bases. V was clipped by 5 bases and J by 8 bases; unmatched bases: 3. CDR3 length equals 12 residues. CDR1 GTSNPN and CDR2 SVGIG come from the germline V gene (reference sequence). The CDR3 sequence is CAWDRGTEKLFF. Written as DNA, the CDR3 is TGTGCCTGGGACAGGGGGACGGAAAAACTGTTTTTT.

V usage is TRBV27 and J usage is TRBJ1-5; unclear D gene. V lost 6 bases and J 4 bases, leaving 10 bases between the germline ends. Germline CDR1 is MNHEY and CDR2 is SMNVEV (reference sequence). CDR3 length: 13 residues. CDR3 in amino acids: CASRSTKNQPQHF. The CDR3 nucleotides read TGTGCCAGCAGGAGCACTAAGAATCAGCCCCAGCATTTT.

The chain recombines TRBV28 with TRBJ1-2; 8 bases are a match to TRBD1. Per the germline V gene, CDR1 is MDHEN and CDR2 is SYDVKM. CDR3 length: 13 amino acids. The CDR3 region has the DNA TGTGCTATTTACAGGACAGGGAACTATGGCTACACCTTC. It encodes CAIYRTGNYGYTF.

This clone was observed once. The chain uses TRBV6-1 and TRBJ1-3, with TRBD1 matching over 9 bases. Germline V gives CDR1 MNHNS, CDR2 SASEGT. Losses at the gene ends were 4 bases for V and 0 bases for J; bases not matched to a gene: 10. The CDR3 totals 18 residues. The CDR3 loop reads CASSGRRTGEISGNTIYF. CDR3 DNA sequence: TGTGCCAGCAGTGGGAGAAGGACAGGGGAAATCTCTGGAAACACCATATATTTT.

In DNA form, the CDR3 reads TGCGCCAGCAGCTTAACACAGGGGGCCCGAGAGACCCAGTACTTC. It yields the protein CASSLTQGARETQYF. The rearrangement links TRBV5-1 to TRBJ2-5; TRBD1 matches at 9 bases. The CDR3 runs to 15 residues. Germline V CDR1 and CDR2: SGHRS, YFSETQ. Germline trimming cut 2 bases from V and 4 bases from J; bases unmatched to any gene: 6.

This clone has only a few counts. The chain couples TRBV5-4 to TRBJ1-1; no definite D call. Germline V gene data show CDR1 as SGHNT and CDR2 as YYREEE (reference sequence). V dropped 2 bases and J dropped 1 base, with 12 bases sitting between them. There are 15 residues in the CDR3. DNA for the CDR3: TGTGCCAGCAGCTTCGGTGGTGGGCAGAACACTGAAGCTTTCTTT. Encoded protein: CASSFGGGQNTEAFF.

V is TRBV19 and J is TRBJ1-5, with TRBD1 matching over 7 bases. Germline V lookup: CDR1 LNHDA, CDR2 SQIVND (reference sequence). CDR3 size: 17 residues. The trim removed 9 bases at V and 1 base at J, leaving 15 bases unmatched. The CDR3 here is CASLLGTGVGSNQPQHF. The CDR3 DNA follows: TGTGCCAGCCTCCTAGGAACAGGGGTGGGCAGCAATCAGCCCCAGCATTTT. Full variable domain (missing parts from reference TRBV19 and TRBJ1-5): DGGITQSPKYLFRKEGQNVTLSCEQNLNHDAMYWYRQDPGQGLRLIYYSQIVNDFQKGDIAEGYSVSREKKESFPLTVTSAQKNPTAFYLCASLLGTGVGSNQPQHFGDGTRLSIL.

This clone was counted only a few times. The J gene is TRBJ1-2, the V gene TRBV7-9; perhaps TRBD1 as D (6 bases). Germline V gives CDR1 SEHNR, CDR2 FQNEAQ (reference sequence). The CDR3 length is 18 residues. V shed 4 bases and J shed 4 bases, with 25 bases lying between them. The CDR3 protein is CASSSLRINRVWFYGYTF. The CDR3 DNA sequence: TGTGCCAGCAGCTCCCTGAGGATCAACAGGGTATGGTTCTATGGCTACACCTTC. Looking up the rest from reference TRBV7-9 and TRBJ1-2 gives the full variable domain: DTGVSQNPRHKITKRGQNVTFRCDPISEHNRLYWYRQTLGQGPEFLTYFQNEAQLEKSRLLSDRFSAERPKGSFSTLEIQRTEQGDSAMYLCASSSLRINRVWFYGYTFGSGTRLTVV.

This sequence joins TRBV19 and TRBJ1-5; no reliable D call. Per the germline V gene, CDR1 is LNHDA and CDR2 is SQIVND (reference sequence). Trimming pared 5 bases from V and 0 bases from J, leaving 20 bases between. This CDR3 region has 18 residues. CDR3 protein: CASSLERWAVNSNQPQHF. In DNA form, the CDR3 reads TGTGCCAGTAGTTTGGAGCGGTGGGCAGTTAATAGCAATCAGCCCCAGCATTTT.

The chain joins TRBV7-2 to TRBJ2-1; weak D call: TRBD2 (5 bases). Trimming took off 4 bases at V and 12 bases at J, with 13 bases between the two ends. The CDR3 extends over 12 amino acids. The V gene's germline CDR1 is SGHTA and CDR2 FQGNSA. The CDR3 loop is CASSSGIQRQFF. CDR3 coding DNA: TGTGCCAGCAGCTCCGGGATTCAGAGGCAGTTCTTC.

This chain joins TRBV28 and TRBJ1-5; no firm D call. The germline CDR1 and CDR2 sequences are MDHEN and SYDVKM. This CDR3 comprises 12 residues. With 7 bases removed from V and 0 bases from J, the gap between germline ends came to 4 bases. The CDR3 reads CASINSNQPQHF. CDR3 DNA sequence: TGTGCCAGCATCAATAGCAATCAGCCCCAGCATTTT.